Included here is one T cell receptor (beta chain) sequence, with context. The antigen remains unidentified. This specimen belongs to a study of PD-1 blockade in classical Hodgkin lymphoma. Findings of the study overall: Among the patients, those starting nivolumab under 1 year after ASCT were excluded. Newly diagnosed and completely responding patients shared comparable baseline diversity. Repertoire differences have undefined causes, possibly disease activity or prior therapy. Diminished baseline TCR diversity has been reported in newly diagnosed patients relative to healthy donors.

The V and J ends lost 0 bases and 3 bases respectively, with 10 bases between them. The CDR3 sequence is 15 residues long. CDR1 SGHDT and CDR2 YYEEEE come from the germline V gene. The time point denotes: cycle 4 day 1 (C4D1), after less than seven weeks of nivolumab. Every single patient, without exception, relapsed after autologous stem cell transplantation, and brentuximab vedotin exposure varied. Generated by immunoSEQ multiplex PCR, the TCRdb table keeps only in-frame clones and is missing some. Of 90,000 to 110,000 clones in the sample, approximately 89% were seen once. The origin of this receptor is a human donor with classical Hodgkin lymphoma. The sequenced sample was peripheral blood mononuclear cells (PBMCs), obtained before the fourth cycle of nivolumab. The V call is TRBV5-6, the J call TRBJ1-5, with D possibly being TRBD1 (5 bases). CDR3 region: CASSLEGAPNQPQHF. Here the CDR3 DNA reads TGTGCCAGCAGCTTGGAAGGGGCGCCCAATCAGCCCCAGCATTTT.